The clone carrying this T cell receptor (beta chain) showed up just once. In the original analysis: Estimates of nucleated cell counts were drawn from the amplification of reference gene primers. Sequencing was performed with immunoSEQ multiplex PCR; in TCRdb, only in-frame clones are kept and a portion is missing. The V and J calls and clone size are taken from that table; D and trimming were inferred from the DNA. The sample holds roughly 120,000 clones, over 70% seen once. This CDR3 is built from 19 residues. The V segment lost 4 bases and the J segment 0 bases; nucleotides outside the gene matches: 13. Germline V gene data show CDR1 as SGHAT and CDR2 as FQNNGV. The data originate from a study of blood T cell repertoires in COVID-19. Whole-study context: T cells, B-cell-depleted T cells, or PBMCs supplied cDNA or gDNA.

The clonotype was recovered from a woman in her 70s with acute or convalescent COVID-19. The chain carries TRBV11-2 and TRBJ2-1; 9 bases match TRBD1. The sample consisted of peripheral blood. The CDR3 coding sequence is TGTGCCAGCAGCTCGCGGACAGGGGCGTCTACACCCTCCTACAATGAGCAGTTCTTC. It translates to CASSSRTGASTPSYNEQFF.